A single sample is the source of the 18 T cell receptor beta chains below, sequenced in a study of T cells in women clearing cervical HPV infection. This table comes from immunoSEQ multiplex PCR, and its TCRdb copy is limited to in-frame clones, with some not included. This table lists under 40,000 clones. The sample consisted of blood buffy coat. The receptors were sampled from a woman between 18 and 69 years old with a cervical HPV16 infection that either progressed to CIN3+ or cleared (not recorded which).

Concerning this clone: Read sequence stops 3 residues before the CDR3 end, and the germline J gene provides the missing end. The J gene is TRBJ2-5, the V gene TRBV7-9, with 11 bases aligning to TRBD2. The V segment lost 5 bases and the J segment 2 bases; nucleotides outside the gene matches: 1. The CDR3 is 14 residues long. Per germline, CDR1 SEHNR and CDR2 FQNEAQ (reference sequence). Partial CDR3 DNA: TGTGCCAGCAGCGGGACTAGCGGACAAGAGACC. Translated, it gives CASSGTSGQET. The entire CDR3 reads CASSGTSGQETQYF.

Regarding this clone: The read gets to within 3 residues of the CDR3 end, and the germline J gene fills in the rest. The gene calls are TRBV11-2 and TRBJ2-3; D ambiguous. Per germline, CDR1 SGHAT and CDR2 FQNNGV. The CDR3 covers 14 residues. V was shortened by 1 base and J by 3 bases, with 8 bases between the two germline ends. The CDR3 spells CASSLVSQTDTQYF. CDR3 bases read: TGTGCCAGCAGCTTAGTCTCCCAGACAGATACG.

About this clone: With the read ending 3 residues before the CDR3 end, the germline J gene is used to fill in that end. The rearrangement uses TRBV30 and TRBJ2-2; TRBD2 matches at 10 bases. Losses at the gene ends were 2 bases for V and 4 bases for J; bases not matched to a gene: 22. The CDR3 runs to 21 residues. Germline CDR1 and CDR2: GTSNPN and SVGIG (reference sequence). CDR3 loop: CAWSPPIAGGPLRGFTGELFF. The covered CDR3 bases are TGTGCCTGGAGTCCTCCAATAGCGGGAGGCCCCTTAAGGGGGTTCACCGGGGAG. Combining the CDR3 with reference TRBV30 and TRBJ2-2 gives the whole variable domain SQTIHQWPATLVQPVGSPLSLECTVEGTSNPNLYWYRQAAGRGLQLLFYSVGIGQISSEVPQNLSASRPQDRQFILSSKKLLLSDSGFYLCAWSPPIAGGPLRGFTGELFFGEGSRLTVL.

Remarks on this clone: The sequenced fragment ends 3 residues before the CDR3 boundary, so the rest is inferred from the germline J gene. The genes are TRBV18 and TRBJ1-3, with D tentatively TRBD1 (6 bases). The V end lost 1 base, the J end lost 8 bases, and 9 bases lay between the germline ends. CDR1 is KGHSH, CDR2 LQKENI, per germline. This CDR3 contains 13 residues. CDR3 sequence reads: CASSPQGEYTIYF. The sequenced CDR3 bases are TGTGCCAGCTCACCACAGGGGGAGTACACC.

The part of the CDR3 DNA that was read is TGTGCCAGCAGCTTTTCAGGGGGCGGAACCTACGAG. It translates to CASSFSGGGTYE. The whole CDR3 is CASSFSGGGTYEQYF. The chain uses TRBV7-2 and TRBJ2-7; TRBD1 aligns across 8 bases. The CDR3 goes on 3 residues after the read ends, and that part is filled in from the germline J gene. V dropped 3 bases and J dropped 2; count of bases not matched to a gene: 6. Germline values: CDR1 SGHTA, CDR2 FQGNSA. CDR3 length equals 15 residues.

Concerning this clone itself: The read terminates 3 residues before the CDR3 end, so the remaining end is supplied by the germline J gene. The V gene is TRBV30, the J gene TRBJ2-3, with 9 bases matching TRBD2. The germline gives CDR1 GTSNPN, CDR2 SVGIG (reference sequence). The CDR3 runs 16 residues. The sequenced part of the CDR3 DNA is TGTGCCTGGACCCACGCGGCGGGAGGGCCACAAGAGACG. Amino acids: CAWTHAAGGPQET. The whole CDR3 protein is CAWTHAAGGPQETQYF.

As to this clone: The read terminates 3 residues ahead of where the CDR3 ends, so the germline J gene completes it. The chain employs TRBV30 and TRBJ2-3; D unresolved. CDR1 and CDR2 (germline): GTSNPN, SVGIG (reference sequence). Trimming cost V 2 bases and J 3 bases, with 6 bases left between them. CDR3 length: 12 residues. The part of the CDR3 DNA that was read is TGTGCCTGGAGTCCTTTAACAGATACG. Amino acid sequence: CAWSPLTDT. The complete CDR3 reads CAWSPLTDTQYF.

For this clone: The read stops 3 residues short of the end of the CDR3; the missing end is completed from the germline J gene. This chain connects TRBV20-1 to TRBJ2-1; 7 positions agree with TRBD2. Per the germline V gene, CDR1 is DFQATT and CDR2 is SNEGSKA (reference sequence). Trimming at V came to 3 bases and at J to 8 bases, leaving 4 bases not matched to a gene. The CDR3 covers 12 residues. The CDR3 is CSASRRGDEQFF. Incomplete CDR3 DNA: TGCAGTGCTAGCCGCCGGGGGGATGAG.

Comment on this clone: One end of the junction varies from germline; a read error may be responsible. The read ends 3 residues early relative to the CDR3; the germline J gene fills the gap. V is TRBV7-7 and J is TRBJ1-3; D unresolved. The CDR3 runs to 15 residues. Germline V CDR1 and CDR2: SSHAT, FNYEAQ (reference sequence). The CDR3 bases that were read are TGTGCTAGCAGCTTAGGCAATCCGGGGGGAAACACC. This gives the protein CASSLGNPGGNT. The CDR3 in its entirety is CASSLGNPGGNTIYF.

A remark on this clone: The DNA ends 3 residues before the CDR3 does, and the rest of the CDR3 is filled in from the germline J gene. V usage is TRBV12-5 and J usage is TRBJ2-1; possible D gene TRBD1, 6 bases. The V gene's germline CDR1 is LGHNT and CDR2 FRNRAP. This CDR3 region has 16 residues. V was clipped by 0 bases and J by 5 bases, with 14 bases between them. CDR3 bases read: TGTGCTAGTGGTTTGGTACAGTTAGGGGACAACAATGAG. This encodes CASGLVQLGDNNE. The entire CDR3 protein is CASGLVQLGDNNEQFF.

In regard to this clone: Read coverage stops 3 residues before the CDR3 terminus; the germline J gene supplies the remainder. The chain uses TRBV7-9 and TRBJ1-1; no clear D gene. CDR3 length equals 15 residues. Germline-derived CDR1 and CDR2 are SEHNR and FQNEAQ (reference sequence). The V gene lost 1 base and the J gene lost 6 bases, with 15 bases spanning the gap. CDR3 sequence reads: CASSLVASSSAEAFF. The CDR3 bases that were read are TGTGCCAGCAGCTTAGTTGCCAGTTCTAGCGCTGAA. Full variable domain (remainder filled in from reference TRBV7-9 and TRBJ1-1): DTGVSQNPRHKITKRGQNVTFRCDPISEHNRLYWYRQTLGQGPEFLTYFQNEAQLEKSRLLSDRFSAERPKGSFSTLEIQRTEQGDSAMYLCASSLVASSSAEAFFGQGTRLTVV.

Notes on this clone: Mismatch with germline at one junction end may stem from a read error. The observed sequence ends 3 residues before the CDR3 terminus, with the missing tail filled in from the germline J gene. V is TRBV4-2 and J is TRBJ2-2; 9 bases line up with TRBD2. Looked up from germline, CDR1 is LGHNA and CDR2 is YNFKEQ. This CDR3 has 16 amino acids. CDR3 loop: CASSHRLADYTGELFF. CDR3 bases read: TGCGCCAGCAGCCATAGACTAGCGGACTACACCGGGGAG.

About this clone: The observed sequence ends 3 residues before the CDR3 terminus, with the missing tail filled in from the germline J gene. The chain uses TRBV20-1 and TRBJ2-2, with D uncertain. This CDR3 region has 15 residues. Trimming pared 0 bases from V and 5 bases from J, leaving 13 bases between. Germline-derived CDR1 and CDR2 are DFQATT and SNEGSKA (reference sequence). Incomplete CDR3 DNA: TGCAGTGCTAGAGATTGGCGGAACCCAACCGGGGAG. Its protein is CSARDWRNPTGE. The whole CDR3 sequence reads CSARDWRNPTGELFF.

To note about this clone: The read ends 3 residues shy of where the CDR3 ends; the end is completed using the germline J gene. V gene TRBV2 combines with J gene TRBJ2-7; 10 bases match TRBD2. CDR1 is SNHLY, CDR2 FYNNEI, per germline. This CDR3 spans 18 amino acids. V shed 1 base and J 3 bases; nucleotides not matched to a gene: 12. CDR3 residues: CASSEGPSGSIFSYEQYF. CDR3 bases read: TGTGCCAGCAGTGAAGGGCCTAGCGGGAGCATTTTTAGCTACGAG.

CDR3 DNA (partial): TGTGCCACCGGGGTGAGGTCGGATACG. Translation: CATGVRSDT. The entire CDR3 protein reads CATGVRSDTQYF. The V gene is TRBV7-8, the J gene TRBJ2-3, with a tentative D call TRBD2 (5 bases). The CDR3 goes on 3 residues after the read ends, and that part is filled in from the germline J gene. V lost 10 bases and J lost 6, with 14 bases in between. Germline V gene sequence: CDR1 SGHVS, CDR2 FQNEAQ. The CDR3 is 12 amino acids.

Notes on this clone: The sequence runs out 3 residues before the end of the CDR3; the remainder is reconstructed from the germline J gene. This chain joins TRBV7-9 and TRBJ1-1; 7 nucleotides align to TRBD1. The CDR3 contains 14 residues. J gave up 5 bases and V 2 bases, and 5 bases lay outside the gene matches. The germline gives CDR1 SEHNR, CDR2 FQNEAQ (reference sequence). CDR3 residues: CASSLLYRGTEAFF. Incomplete CDR3 DNA: TGTGCCAGCAGCTTATTGTACAGGGGAACTGAA.

Points on this clone: The CDR3 end falls 3 residues outside the read, so it is completed with the germline J gene. The chain uses TRBV6-2 or TRBV6-3 and TRBJ2-7, with TRBD1 matching over 8 bases. With 2 bases clipped from V and 2 bases from J, the junction kept 2 bases outside the gene matches. Germline V gene lookup returns CDR1 MNHEY and CDR2 SVGEGT. This CDR3 is built from 14 residues. CDR3 loop: CASSYDRGPYEQYF. The part of the CDR3 DNA that was read is TGTGCCAGCAGTTACGACAGGGGCCCCTACGAG.

CDR3 sequence: CASSLALALEGEQFF. CDR3 DNA (partial): TGCGCCAGCAGCTTGGCCCTAGCTTTAGAGGGTGAG. The chain is built from TRBV5-1 and TRBJ2-1; possible D gene TRBD2, 5 bases. Coverage ceases 3 residues before the CDR3 finishes, and the germline J gene fills in the end. CDR3 size: 15 residues. Trimming took off 0 bases at V and 9 bases at J, with 16 bases between the two ends. From germline, CDR1 is SGHRS and CDR2 YFSETQ. Filled out from reference TRBV5-1 and TRBJ2-1, the complete variable domain reads KAGVTQTPRYLIKTRGQQVTLSCSPISGHRSVSWYQQTPGQGLQFLFEYFSETQRNKGNFPGRFSGRQFSNSRSEMNVSTLELGDSALYLCASSLALALEGEQFFGPGTRLTVL.